Shown below are 5 T cell receptor beta chains from a single sample sequenced in a study of T cell responses to AZD1222 COVID-19 vaccine. Some clones are missing from TCRdb's copy, which holds only in-frame ones; the method was immunoSEQ multiplex PCR. In the table there are about 150,000 clones, 94% of which are singletons. Source: peripheral blood, taken on day 0 of AZD1222 vaccination. The origin of the receptors is an adult in good health.

The chain employs TRBV9 and TRBJ1-6; tentatively, D is TRBD1 (5 bases). The V end was cut by 0 bases, the J end by 8 bases, with 9 bases between. Germline CDR1 reads SGDLS; CDR2 reads YYNGEE. CDR3 length: 14 amino acids. The CDR3 DNA is TGTGCCAGCAGCGTAGGGGACGGTTATTCACCCCTCCACTTT. Amino acid sequence: CASSVGDGYSPLHF. The variable domain in full, completed from reference TRBV9 and TRBJ1-6, reads DSGVTQTPKHLITATGQRVTLRCSPRSGDLSVYWYQQSLDQGLQFLIQYYNGEERAKGNILERFSAQQFPDLHSELNLSSLELGDSALYFCASSVGDGYSPLHFGNGTRLTVT.

The chain combines TRBV6-2 or TRBV6-3 with TRBJ2-1; D possibly corresponds to TRBD2 (5 bases). With 4 bases removed from V and 3 bases from J, the gap between germline ends came to 10 bases. This CDR3 is built from 14 residues. Looked up from germline, CDR1 is MNHEY and CDR2 is SVGEGT. CDR3 loop: CASSSGKLYNEQFF. The CDR3, as DNA: TGTGCCAGCAGTTCCGGGAAACTCTACAATGAGCAGTTCTTC.

V is TRBV5-1 and J is TRBJ2-1; 9 bases are shared with TRBD2. The CDR3 spans 17 residues. CDR1 is SGHRS, CDR2 YFSETQ, per germline. V lost 0 bases, J lost 6 bases, and 10 bases stayed unmatched. CDR3 sequence reads: CASSLAGGLAPVNEQFF. The DNA for the CDR3 is TGCGCCAGCAGCTTGGCCGGCGGACTAGCGCCCGTCAATGAGCAGTTCTTC. Full variable domain (outside the CDR3, taken from reference TRBV5-1 and TRBJ2-1): KAGVTQTPRYLIKTRGQQVTLSCSPISGHRSVSWYQQTPGQGLQFLFEYFSETQRNKGNFPGRFSGRQFSNSRSEMNVSTLELGDSALYLCASSLAGGLAPVNEQFFGPGTRLTVL.

This chain joins TRBV19 and TRBJ2-5; D is tentatively TRBD1 or TRBD2 (6 bases each). Germline V CDR1 and CDR2: LNHDA, SQIVND (reference sequence). Trimming shortened V by 6 bases and J by 0 bases, and 17 bases separated the two germline ends. CDR3 length equals 16 residues. CDR3 DNA: TGTGCCAGTAGCCTGGGGGGCAGATCGTACCAAGAGACCCAGTACTTC. Encoded protein: CASSLGGRSYQETQYF. Full variable domain (missing parts from reference TRBV19 and TRBJ2-5): DGGITQSPKYLFRKEGQNVTLSCEQNLNHDAMYWYRQDPGQGLRLIYYSQIVNDFQKGDIAEGYSVSREKKESFPLTVTSAQKNPTAFYLCASSLGGRSYQETQYFGPGTRLLVL.

The chain joins TRBV19 to TRBJ1-4, with D tentatively TRBD1 (5 bases). This CDR3 has 14 residues. Germline V gene sequence: CDR1 LNHDA, CDR2 SQIVND (reference sequence). Trimming left V 6 bases short and J 8 bases short, with 16 bases between. The CDR3 nucleotides are TGTGCCAGTAGGGGGGGACCAAGCCGCGAAAAACTGTTTTTT. This translates into CASRGGPSREKLFF.